Below, 17 T cell receptor beta chains from the same sample are listed, as sequenced in a study of blood T cell repertoires in COVID-19. TCRdb's table, derived via immunoSEQ multiplex PCR, lists solely in-frame clones and lacks some. The sample comprises under 15,000 clones, about nine tenths of which are singletons, and 14% rests with the top ten. Sequences were obtained from peripheral blood. These receptors all come from a human donor in a cohort sampled during active COVID-19.

This clone was seen a few times. This rearrangement joins TRBV5-1 to TRBJ1-5; D may be TRBD1 (5 bases). V was clipped by 4 bases and J by 4 bases, with 15 bases between them. The CDR3 sequence is 15 residues long. CDR1 SGHRS and CDR2 YFSETQ come from the germline V gene. The CDR3 DNA sequence: TGCGCCAGCAGCCAGGGAGGGAACGGAAATCAGCCCCAGCATTTT. Translation: CASSQGGNGNQPQHF.

J is TRBJ1-6 and V is TRBV6-5, with TRBD1 matching 9 bases. In germline, CDR1 is MNHEY, CDR2 SVGAGI. V shed 2 bases, J shed 7 bases, and the junction held 6 bases outside the gene matches. This CDR3 region has 16 residues. Here the CDR3 reads CASSYGTGFVNSPLHF. DNA of the CDR3: TGTGCCAGCAGTTACGGGACAGGGTTTGTCAATTCACCCCTCCACTTT.

The chain has TRBV5-1 and TRBJ2-1, with 8 nucleotides matching TRBD1. In germline, CDR1 is SGHRS, CDR2 YFSETQ. CDR3 length: 15 residues. V shed 0 bases and J 3 bases; nucleotides not matched to a gene: 2. CDR3 region: CASSLEGTGYNEQFF. The CDR3 DNA is TGCGCCAGCAGCTTGGAAGGGACAGGCTACAATGAGCAGTTCTTC. Together with reference TRBV5-1 and TRBJ2-1, the CDR3 gives the full variable domain: KAGVTQTPRYLIKTRGQQVTLSCSPISGHRSVSWYQQTPGQGLQFLFEYFSETQRNKGNFPGRFSGRQFSNSRSEMNVSTLELGDSALYLCASSLEGTGYNEQFFGPGTRLTVL.

The chain employs TRBV5-1 and TRBJ2-3; unclear D gene. Trimming removed 0 bases from V and 2 bases from J, with 7 bases in between. This CDR3 is 14 amino acids long. Germline values: CDR1 SGHRS, CDR2 YFSETQ. The CDR3 DNA reads TGCGCCAGCAGCTTGGGAGAGAACACAGATACGCAGTATTTT. This sequence encodes CASSLGENTDTQYF.

V usage is TRBV5-6 and J usage is TRBJ1-5; perhaps TRBD1 as D (6 bases). Germline loops: CDR1 SGHDT, CDR2 YYEEEE. Trimming cost V 0 bases and J 5 bases, with 15 bases left between them. The CDR3 extends over 16 amino acids. The CDR3 region has the DNA TGTGCCAGCAGCTTGGAGGGGGTGTATCTGGATCAGCCCCAGCATTTT. This sequence encodes CASSLEGVYLDQPQHF.

V and J are TRBV19 and TRBJ2-6, with unresolved D. Per the germline V gene, CDR1 is LNHDA and CDR2 is SQIVND (reference sequence). The CDR3 is made up of 15 amino acids. V was cut by 3 bases and J by 0 bases, with 6 bases left in between. As DNA, the CDR3 is TGTGCCAGTAGTATCCCATCCTCTGGGGCCAACGTCCTGACTTTC. This encodes CASSIPSSGANVLTF.

The rearrangement uses TRBV11-2 and TRBJ1-6; unclear D gene. Germline-derived CDR1 and CDR2 are SGHAT and FQNNGV. There are 15 residues in the CDR3. With 5 bases removed from V and 7 bases from J, the gap between germline ends came to 15 bases. As DNA, the CDR3 is TGTGCCAGCAGCCCAGAGGGTTTTATGAATTCACCCCTCCACTTT. Translating it yields CASSPEGFMNSPLHF. Supplemented by reference TRBV11-2 and TRBJ1-6, the full variable domain reads EAGVAQSPRYKIIEKRQSVAFWCNPISGHATLYWYQQILGQGPKLLIQFQNNGVVDDSQLPKDRFSAERLKGVDSTLKIQPAKLEDSAVYLCASSPEGFMNSPLHFGNGTRLTVT.

This clone has only a few counts. The chain carries TRBV11-2 and TRBJ1-3; D remains unclear. The ends were cut back, 5 bases at V and 3 bases at J, with 11 bases in the middle. Germline V CDR1 and CDR2: SGHAT, FQNNGV. The CDR3 is made up of 14 amino acids. Here the CDR3 reads CASSIPGHGNTIYF. CDR3 nucleotides: TGTGCCAGCAGCATACCTGGCCATGGAAACACCATATATTTT.

This clone was observed a few times. The CDR3 DNA sequence: TGTGCCAGCAGTCCCTACGGCTCAGCGGATACGCAGTATTTT. This codes for CASSPYGSADTQYF. The chain combines TRBV6-5 with TRBJ2-3; D is uncertain. V was clipped by 5 bases and J by 6 bases, with 15 bases between them. This CDR3 contains 14 residues. Germline values: CDR1 MNHEY, CDR2 SVGAGI.

The gene calls are TRBV12-2 and TRBJ2-5; the table assigns TRBD2, which was not confirmed against the DNA. TRBV12-2 is reported as a pseudogene. CDR3 length equals 14 residues. The CDR3 nucleotides read TGTGCAAGTCCCTTCCTAGCCGCCGATTGGGCCCAGTACTTC. It is translated as CASPFLAADWAQYF.

The CDR3: CATADRANYGYTF. The CDR3 nucleotides are TGTGCCACCGCCGACAGGGCCAACTATGGCTACACCTTC. This rearrangement joins TRBV24-1 to TRBJ1-2; 7 bases line up with TRBD1. Unmatched junction bases numbered 5, after V lost 9 bases and J lost 2 bases. CDR1 is KGHDR, CDR2 SFDVKD, per germline. CDR3 length: 13 residues.

The chain couples TRBV28 to TRBJ2-2; perhaps TRBD2 as D (6 bases). The germline gives CDR1 MDHEN, CDR2 SYDVKM. The CDR3 runs 15 residues. V was shortened by 7 bases and J by 5 bases, with 17 bases between the two germline ends. The CDR3 DNA is TGTGCCAGCACCAGACCTGGGCTAGCGACCGGGGAGCTGTTTTTT. Protein: CASTRPGLATGELFF.

This clone showed up just a few times. The chain links TRBV5-4 to TRBJ2-2, with D possibly being TRBD2 (6 bases). Germline V lookup: CDR1 SGHNT, CDR2 YYREEE (reference sequence). Trimming removed 6 bases from V and 4 bases from J, with 13 bases in between. The CDR3 has 14 amino acids. CDR3 amino acids: CASKLEGTTGELFF. Written as DNA, the CDR3 is TGTGCCAGCAAACTGGAGGGTACCACCGGGGAGCTGTTTTTT.

The rearrangement uses TRBV18 and TRBJ1-3; 9 nucleotides match TRBD1. The V and J ends lost 4 bases and 0 bases, in that order; junction bases with no gene match: 1. In germline, CDR1 is KGHSH, CDR2 LQKENI. The CDR3 length is 15 residues. CDR3 coding DNA: TGTGCCAGCTCACGGGACAGGGACTCTGGAAACACCATATATTTT. Translated, it gives CASSRDRDSGNTIYF.

This clone showed up just once. The chain links TRBV6-1 to TRBJ2-7; possibly TRBD1 for D (6 bases). CDR3 length: 13 amino acids. The V and J ends lost 2 bases and 3 bases respectively, with 8 bases between them. Germline-derived CDR1 and CDR2 are MNHNS and SASEGT. The CDR3 here is CASSERTDYEQYF. Written as DNA, the CDR3 is TGTGCCAGCAGTGAACGGACAGACTACGAGCAGTACTTC.

The gene calls are TRBV28 and TRBJ1-4; no definite D call. CDR3 size: 13 residues. The germline V and J ends were trimmed by 8 bases and 0 bases, with 7 bases remaining between them. Germline V CDR1 and CDR2: MDHEN, SYDVKM. The CDR3 sequence: CASRQATNEKLFF. CDR3 DNA: TGTGCCAGCCGGCAGGCAACTAATGAAAAACTGTTTTTT.

In its sample, this clone was seen once. The chain uses TRBV6-5 and TRBJ2-7; 9 positions match TRBD1. The CDR3 is 14 residues long. Losses at the gene ends were 4 bases for V and 3 bases for J; bases not matched to a gene: 4. CDR1 is MNHEY, CDR2 SVGAGI, per germline. CDR3 loop: CASSWTGDLYEQYF. The DNA of the CDR3 is TGTGCCAGCAGTTGGACAGGGGACCTCTACGAGCAGTACTTC.